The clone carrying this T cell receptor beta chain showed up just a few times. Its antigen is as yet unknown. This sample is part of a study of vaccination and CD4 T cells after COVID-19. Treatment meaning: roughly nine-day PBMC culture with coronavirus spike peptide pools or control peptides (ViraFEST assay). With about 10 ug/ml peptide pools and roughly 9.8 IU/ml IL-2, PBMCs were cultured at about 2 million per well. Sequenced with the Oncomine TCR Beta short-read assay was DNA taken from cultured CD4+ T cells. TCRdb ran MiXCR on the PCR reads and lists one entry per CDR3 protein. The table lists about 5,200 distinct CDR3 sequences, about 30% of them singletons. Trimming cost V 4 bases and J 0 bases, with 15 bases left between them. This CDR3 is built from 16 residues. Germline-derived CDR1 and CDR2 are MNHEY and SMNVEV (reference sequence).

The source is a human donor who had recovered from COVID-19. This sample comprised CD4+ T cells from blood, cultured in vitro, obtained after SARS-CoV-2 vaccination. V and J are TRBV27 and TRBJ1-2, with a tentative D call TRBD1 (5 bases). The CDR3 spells CASSWAGGPPNYGYTF. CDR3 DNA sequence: TGTGCCAGCAGTTGGGCCGGGGGACCCCCTAACTATGGCTACACCTTC.